This T cell receptor beta chain was sequenced in a study of T cell responses to AZD1222 COVID-19 vaccine. This table comes from immunoSEQ multiplex PCR, and its TCRdb copy is limited to in-frame clones, with some not included. The table includes roughly 180,000 clones, around 89% detected once. The ends were cut back, 6 bases at V and 3 bases at J, with 11 bases in the middle. Germline CDR1 and CDR2: SGHDN and FVKESK. The CDR3 is 13 amino acids. This TCR derives from an adult in good health. Source: peripheral blood, taken on day 0 of AZD1222 vaccination. The V call is TRBV14, the J call TRBJ1-1; D is perhaps TRBD1 (5 bases). CDR3 sequence (DNA): TGTGCCAGCAGGACAGCGACCTACACTGAAGCTTTCTTT. Its translation: CASRTATYTEAFF.